This T cell receptor (beta chain) was recorded in a study of siplizumab effects on memory and regulatory T cells. Study-level points and caveats: Among mappable alloreactive CD4+ clones, the Treg-derived fraction averaged nearly 70% with siplizumab versus about 27% in controls. Researchers did not confirm the suppressive function of proliferating Tregs from siplizumab cultures. Apparently more diverse than memory cells, naive T cells also seemed major alloresponse contributors. A minor share of alloreactive clones matched unstimulated subsets.

Germline assignment: CDR1 SGHRS and CDR2 YFSETQ. This CDR3 has 16 amino acids. V was pared by 0 bases and J by 1 base, with 10 bases between. The repertoire was sequenced with immunoSEQ multiplex PCR; TCRdb's copy has only in-frame clones and lacks some. Of approximately 91,000 clones listed, just under 95% were seen once; the top ten hold around 18%. Of note for this clone: What it binds is unknown.

The chain links TRBV5-1 to TRBJ2-2; possibly TRBD2 for D (5 bases). The receptor was isolated from a human donor in good health. The specimen was CD8+ T cells sorted from blood. The CDR3 loop reads CASSLAGGGNTGELFF. The CDR3 region has the DNA TGCGCCAGCAGCTTGGCAGGCGGAGGGAACACCGGGGAGCTGTTTTTT.